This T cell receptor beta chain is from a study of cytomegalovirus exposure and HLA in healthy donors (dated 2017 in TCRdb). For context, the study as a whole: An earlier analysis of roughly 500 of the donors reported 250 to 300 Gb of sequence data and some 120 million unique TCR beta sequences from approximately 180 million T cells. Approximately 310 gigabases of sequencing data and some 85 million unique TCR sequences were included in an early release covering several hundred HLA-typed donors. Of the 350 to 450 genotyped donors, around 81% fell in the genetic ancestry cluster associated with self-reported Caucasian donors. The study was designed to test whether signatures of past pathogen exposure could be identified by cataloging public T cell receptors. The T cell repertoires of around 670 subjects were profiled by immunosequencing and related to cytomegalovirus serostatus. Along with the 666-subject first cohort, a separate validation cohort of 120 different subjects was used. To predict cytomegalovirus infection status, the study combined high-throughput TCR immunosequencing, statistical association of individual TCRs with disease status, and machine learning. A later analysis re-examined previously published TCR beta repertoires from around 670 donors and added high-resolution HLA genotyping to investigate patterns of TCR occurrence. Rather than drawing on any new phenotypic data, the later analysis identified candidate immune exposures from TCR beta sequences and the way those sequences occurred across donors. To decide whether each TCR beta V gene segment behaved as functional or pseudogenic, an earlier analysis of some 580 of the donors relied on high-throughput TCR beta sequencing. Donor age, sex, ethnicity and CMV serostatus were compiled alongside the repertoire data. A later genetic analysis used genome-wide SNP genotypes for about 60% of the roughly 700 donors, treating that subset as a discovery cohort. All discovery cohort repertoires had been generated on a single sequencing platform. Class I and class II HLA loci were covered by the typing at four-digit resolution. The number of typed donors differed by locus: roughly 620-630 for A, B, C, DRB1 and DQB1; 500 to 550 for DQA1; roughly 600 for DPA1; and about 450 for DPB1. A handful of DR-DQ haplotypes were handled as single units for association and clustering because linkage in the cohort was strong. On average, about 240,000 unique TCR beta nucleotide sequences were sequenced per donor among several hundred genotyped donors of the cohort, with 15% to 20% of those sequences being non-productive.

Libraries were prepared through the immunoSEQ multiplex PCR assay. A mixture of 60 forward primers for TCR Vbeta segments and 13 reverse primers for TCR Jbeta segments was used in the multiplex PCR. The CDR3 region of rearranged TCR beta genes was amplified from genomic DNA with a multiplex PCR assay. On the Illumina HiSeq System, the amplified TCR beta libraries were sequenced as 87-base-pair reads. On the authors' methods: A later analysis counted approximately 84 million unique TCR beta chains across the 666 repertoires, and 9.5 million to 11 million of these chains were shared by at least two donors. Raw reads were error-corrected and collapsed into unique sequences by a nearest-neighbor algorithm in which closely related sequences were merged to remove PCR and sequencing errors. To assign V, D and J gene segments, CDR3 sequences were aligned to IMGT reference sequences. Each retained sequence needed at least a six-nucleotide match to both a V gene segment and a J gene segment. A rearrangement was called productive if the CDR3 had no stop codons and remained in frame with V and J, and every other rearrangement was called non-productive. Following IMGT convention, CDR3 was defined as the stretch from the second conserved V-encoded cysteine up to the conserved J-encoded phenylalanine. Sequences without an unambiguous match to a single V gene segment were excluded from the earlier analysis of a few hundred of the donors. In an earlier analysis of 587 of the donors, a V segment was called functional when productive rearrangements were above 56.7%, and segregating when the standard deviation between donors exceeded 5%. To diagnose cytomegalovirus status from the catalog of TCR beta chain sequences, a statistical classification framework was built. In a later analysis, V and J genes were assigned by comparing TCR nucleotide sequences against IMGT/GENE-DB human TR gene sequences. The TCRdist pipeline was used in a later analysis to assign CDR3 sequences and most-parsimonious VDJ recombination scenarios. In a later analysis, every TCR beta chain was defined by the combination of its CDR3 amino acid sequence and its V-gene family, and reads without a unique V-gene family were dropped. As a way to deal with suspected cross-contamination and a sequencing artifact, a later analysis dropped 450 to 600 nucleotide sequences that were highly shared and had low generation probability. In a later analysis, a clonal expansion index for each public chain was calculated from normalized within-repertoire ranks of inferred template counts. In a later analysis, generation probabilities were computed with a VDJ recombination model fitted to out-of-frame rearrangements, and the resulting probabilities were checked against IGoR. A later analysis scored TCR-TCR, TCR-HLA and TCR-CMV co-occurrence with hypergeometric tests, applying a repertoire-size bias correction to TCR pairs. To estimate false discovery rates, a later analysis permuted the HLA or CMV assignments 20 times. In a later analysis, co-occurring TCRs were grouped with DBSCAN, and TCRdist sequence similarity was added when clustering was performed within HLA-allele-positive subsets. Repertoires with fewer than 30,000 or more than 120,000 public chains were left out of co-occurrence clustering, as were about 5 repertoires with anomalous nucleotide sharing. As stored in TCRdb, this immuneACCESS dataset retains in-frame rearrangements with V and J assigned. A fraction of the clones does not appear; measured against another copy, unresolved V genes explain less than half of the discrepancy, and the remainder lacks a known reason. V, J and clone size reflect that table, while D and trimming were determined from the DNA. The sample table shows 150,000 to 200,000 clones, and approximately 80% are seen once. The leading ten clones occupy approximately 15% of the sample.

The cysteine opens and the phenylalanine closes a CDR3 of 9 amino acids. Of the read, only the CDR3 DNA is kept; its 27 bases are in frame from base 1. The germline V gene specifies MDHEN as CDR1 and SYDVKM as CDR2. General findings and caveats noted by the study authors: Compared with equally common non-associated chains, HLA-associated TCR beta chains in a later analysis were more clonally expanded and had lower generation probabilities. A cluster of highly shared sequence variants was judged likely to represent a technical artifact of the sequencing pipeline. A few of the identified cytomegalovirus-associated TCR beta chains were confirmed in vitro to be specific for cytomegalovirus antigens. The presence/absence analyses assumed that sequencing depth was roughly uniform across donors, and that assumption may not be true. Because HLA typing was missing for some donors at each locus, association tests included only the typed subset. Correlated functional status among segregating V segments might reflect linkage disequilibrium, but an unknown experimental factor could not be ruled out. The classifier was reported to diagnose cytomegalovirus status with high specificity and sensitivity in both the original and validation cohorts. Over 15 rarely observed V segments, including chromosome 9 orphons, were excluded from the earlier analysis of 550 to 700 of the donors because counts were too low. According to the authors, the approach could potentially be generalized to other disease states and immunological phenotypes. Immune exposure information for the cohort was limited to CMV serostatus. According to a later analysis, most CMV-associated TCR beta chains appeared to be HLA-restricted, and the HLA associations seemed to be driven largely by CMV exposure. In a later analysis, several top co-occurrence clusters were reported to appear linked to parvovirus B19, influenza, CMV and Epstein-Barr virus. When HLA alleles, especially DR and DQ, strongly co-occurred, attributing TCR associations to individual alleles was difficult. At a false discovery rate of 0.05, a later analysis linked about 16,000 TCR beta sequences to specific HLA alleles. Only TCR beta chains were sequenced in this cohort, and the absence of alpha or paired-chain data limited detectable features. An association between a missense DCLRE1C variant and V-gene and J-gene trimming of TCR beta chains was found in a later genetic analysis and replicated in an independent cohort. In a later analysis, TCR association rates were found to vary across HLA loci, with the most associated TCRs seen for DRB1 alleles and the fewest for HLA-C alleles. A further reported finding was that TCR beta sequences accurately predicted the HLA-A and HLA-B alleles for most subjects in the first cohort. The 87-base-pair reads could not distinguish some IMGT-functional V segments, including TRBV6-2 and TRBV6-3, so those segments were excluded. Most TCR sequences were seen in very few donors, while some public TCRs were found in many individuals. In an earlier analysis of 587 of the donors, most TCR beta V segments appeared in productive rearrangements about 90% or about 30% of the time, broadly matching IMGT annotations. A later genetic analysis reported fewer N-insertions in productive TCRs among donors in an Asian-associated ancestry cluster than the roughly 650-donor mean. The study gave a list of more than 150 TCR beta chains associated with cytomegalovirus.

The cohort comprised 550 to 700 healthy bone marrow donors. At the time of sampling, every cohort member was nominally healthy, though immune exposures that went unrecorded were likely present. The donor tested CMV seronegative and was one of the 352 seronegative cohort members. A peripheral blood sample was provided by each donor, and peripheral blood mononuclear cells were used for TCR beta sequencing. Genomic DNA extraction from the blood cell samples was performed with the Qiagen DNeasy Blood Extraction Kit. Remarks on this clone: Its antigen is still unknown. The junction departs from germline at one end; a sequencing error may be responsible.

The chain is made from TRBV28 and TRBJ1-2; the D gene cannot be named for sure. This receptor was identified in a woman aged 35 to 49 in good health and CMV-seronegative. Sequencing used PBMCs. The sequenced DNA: TGTGCCAGCAGTTTACCTAGGATATTC. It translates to CASSLPRIF.